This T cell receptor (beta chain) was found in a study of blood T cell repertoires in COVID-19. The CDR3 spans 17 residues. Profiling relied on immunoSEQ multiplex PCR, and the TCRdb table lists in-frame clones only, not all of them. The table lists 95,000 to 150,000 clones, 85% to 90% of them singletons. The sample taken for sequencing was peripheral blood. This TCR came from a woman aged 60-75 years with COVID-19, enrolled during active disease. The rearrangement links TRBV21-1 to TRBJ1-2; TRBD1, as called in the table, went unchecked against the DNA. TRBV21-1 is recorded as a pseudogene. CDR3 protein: CAGQIQGSKSANYGYTF. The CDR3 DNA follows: TGTGCCGGCCAAATACAGGGTTCAAAGTCAGCTAACTATGGCTACACCTTC.